This T cell receptor (beta chain) was identified during a study of T cells in narcolepsy. Generated by immunoSEQ multiplex PCR, the TCRdb table keeps only in-frame clones and is missing some. The sample shows approximately 30,000 clones, approximately 85% of them seen only once. The germline CDR1 and CDR2 sequences are GTSNPN and SVGIG (reference sequence). V was shortened by 7 bases and J by 3 bases, with 16 bases between the two germline ends. The CDR3 is made up of 13 amino acids. This chain connects TRBV30 to TRBJ2-7; D unclear. This TCR was recovered from a human donor with narcolepsy. Input material: CD45RA- memory CD4+ T cells from PBMCs. The CDR3 loop reads CASKVDSNYEQYF. Written as DNA, the CDR3 is TGTGCCTCGAAAGTAGACTCGAACTACGAGCAGTACTTC. Drawing the rest from reference TRBV30 and TRBJ2-7, the complete variable domain is SQTIHQWPATLVQPVGSPLSLECTVEGTSNPNLYWYRQAAGRGLQLLFYSVGIGQISSEVPQNLSASRPQDRQFILSSKKLLLSDSGFYLCASKVDSNYEQYFGPGTRLTVT.